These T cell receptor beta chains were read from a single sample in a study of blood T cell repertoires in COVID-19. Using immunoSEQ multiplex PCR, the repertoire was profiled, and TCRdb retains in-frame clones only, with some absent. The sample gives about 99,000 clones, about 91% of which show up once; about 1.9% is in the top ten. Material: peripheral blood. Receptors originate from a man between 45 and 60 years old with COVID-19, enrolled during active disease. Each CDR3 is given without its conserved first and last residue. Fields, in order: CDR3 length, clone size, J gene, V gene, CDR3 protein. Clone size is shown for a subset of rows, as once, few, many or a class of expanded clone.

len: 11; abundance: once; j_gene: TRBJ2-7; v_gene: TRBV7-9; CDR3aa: ASSLDGPGEQY
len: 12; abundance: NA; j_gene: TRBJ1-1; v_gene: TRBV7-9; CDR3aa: ASSLLGQGERAF
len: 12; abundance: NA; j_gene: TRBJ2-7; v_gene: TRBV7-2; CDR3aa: ASSQRDSPYEQY
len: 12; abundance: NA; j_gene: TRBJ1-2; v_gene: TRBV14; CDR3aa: ASSQEGRAHGYT
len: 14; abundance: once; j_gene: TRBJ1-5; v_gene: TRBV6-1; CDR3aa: ASSDIPTGGGQPQH
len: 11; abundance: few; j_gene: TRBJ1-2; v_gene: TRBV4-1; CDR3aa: ASSQRESYGYT
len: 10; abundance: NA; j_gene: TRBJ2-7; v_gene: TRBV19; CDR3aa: ASMGQGYEQY
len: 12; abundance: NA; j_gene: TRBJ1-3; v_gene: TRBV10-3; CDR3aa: AISGDISGNTIY
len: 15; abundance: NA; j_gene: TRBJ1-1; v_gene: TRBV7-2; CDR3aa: ASSLGTGAVMNTEAF
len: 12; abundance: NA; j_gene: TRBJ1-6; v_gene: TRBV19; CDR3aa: ASSFPVGGSPLH
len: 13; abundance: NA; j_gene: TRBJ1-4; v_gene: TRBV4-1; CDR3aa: ASSQIQGANEKLF
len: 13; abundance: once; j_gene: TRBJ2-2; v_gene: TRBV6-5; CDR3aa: ASRTSGANTGELF
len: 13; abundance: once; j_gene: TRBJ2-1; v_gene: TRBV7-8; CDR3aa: ASSQRPVAANEQF
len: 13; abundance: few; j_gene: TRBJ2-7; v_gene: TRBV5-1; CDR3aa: ASSWGTGLLYEQY
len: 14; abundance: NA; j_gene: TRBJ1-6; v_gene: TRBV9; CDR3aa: ASSVSPGTDNSPLH
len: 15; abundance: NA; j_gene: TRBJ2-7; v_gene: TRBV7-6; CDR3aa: ASSPPGLAGGTYEQY
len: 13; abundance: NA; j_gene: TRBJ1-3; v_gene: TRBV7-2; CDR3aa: ASSLGTGAGNTIY
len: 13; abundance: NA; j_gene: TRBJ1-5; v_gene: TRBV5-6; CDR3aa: ASSLWDTTRPPQH
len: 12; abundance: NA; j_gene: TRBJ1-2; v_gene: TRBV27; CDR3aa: ASSPTGGNYGYT
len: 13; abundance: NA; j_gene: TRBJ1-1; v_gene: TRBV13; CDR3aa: ASSSPRDRGIEAF
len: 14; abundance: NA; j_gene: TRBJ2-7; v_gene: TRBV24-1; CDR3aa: ATSDAVGDRAYEQY
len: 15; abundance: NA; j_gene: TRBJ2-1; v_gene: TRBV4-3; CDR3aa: ASSQDFDGGSYNEQF
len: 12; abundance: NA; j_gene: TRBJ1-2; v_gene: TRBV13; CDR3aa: ASSLGSRNYGYT
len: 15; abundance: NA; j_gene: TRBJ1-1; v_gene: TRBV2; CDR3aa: ASTEALQNRVDTEAF
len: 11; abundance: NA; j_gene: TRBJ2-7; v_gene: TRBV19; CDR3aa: ASSSGGPYEQY
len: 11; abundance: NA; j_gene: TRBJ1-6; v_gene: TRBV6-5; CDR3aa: ASSYRSYSPLH
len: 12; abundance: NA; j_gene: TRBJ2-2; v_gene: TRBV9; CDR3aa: ASEGRGNTGELF
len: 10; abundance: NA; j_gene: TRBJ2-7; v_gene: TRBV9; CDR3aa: ASSAEGYEQY
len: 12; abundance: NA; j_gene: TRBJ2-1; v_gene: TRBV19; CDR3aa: ASSIQADYNEQF
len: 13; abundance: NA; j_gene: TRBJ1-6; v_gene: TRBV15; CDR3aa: ATSREATGNSPLH
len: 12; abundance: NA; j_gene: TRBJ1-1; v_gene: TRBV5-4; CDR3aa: ASSPKTGGSEAF
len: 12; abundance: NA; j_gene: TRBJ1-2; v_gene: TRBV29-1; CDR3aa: SVEGCRDCHGYT
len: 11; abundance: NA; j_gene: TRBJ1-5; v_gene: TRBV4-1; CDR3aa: ASSRDRDQPQH
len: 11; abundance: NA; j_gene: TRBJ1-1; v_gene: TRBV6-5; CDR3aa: ASRAGVATEAF